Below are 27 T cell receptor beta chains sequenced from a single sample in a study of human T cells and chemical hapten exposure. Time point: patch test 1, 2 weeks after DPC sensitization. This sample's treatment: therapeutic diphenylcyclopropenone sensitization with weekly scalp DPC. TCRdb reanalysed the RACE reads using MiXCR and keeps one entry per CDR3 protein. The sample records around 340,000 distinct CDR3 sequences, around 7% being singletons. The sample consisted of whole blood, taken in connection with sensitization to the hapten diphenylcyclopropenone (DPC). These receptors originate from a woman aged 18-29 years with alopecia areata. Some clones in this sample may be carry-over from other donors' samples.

Here the CDR3 DNA reads TGTGCCAGCAGTGACGGGACAGGGGATTACGAGCAGTACTTC. Translating gives CASSDGTGDYEQYF. This chain joins TRBV2 and TRBJ2-7; 10 bases are a match to TRBD1. Unmatched junction bases numbered 3, after V lost 3 bases and J lost 4 bases. The CDR3 is 14 amino acids. Germline CDR1 reads SNHLY; CDR2 reads FYNNEI.

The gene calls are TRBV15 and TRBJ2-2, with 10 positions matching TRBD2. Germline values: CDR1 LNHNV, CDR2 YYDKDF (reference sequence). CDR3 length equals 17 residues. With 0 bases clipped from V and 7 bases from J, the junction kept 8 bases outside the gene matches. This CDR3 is CATSRDVSGGAVGELFF. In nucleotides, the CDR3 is TGTGCCACCAGCAGAGATGTGAGCGGGGGGGCTGTCGGGGAGCTGTTTTTT.

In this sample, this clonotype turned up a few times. This CDR3 is CAISEYTYEQYF. The CDR3 nucleotides are TGTGCCATCAGTGAGTATACCTACGAGCAGTACTTC. The chain uses TRBV10-3 and TRBJ2-7; D is unclear. CDR3 length: 12 amino acids. The ends were cut back, 1 base at V and 2 bases at J, with 3 bases in the middle. CDR1 ENHRY and CDR2 SYGVKD come from the germline V gene.

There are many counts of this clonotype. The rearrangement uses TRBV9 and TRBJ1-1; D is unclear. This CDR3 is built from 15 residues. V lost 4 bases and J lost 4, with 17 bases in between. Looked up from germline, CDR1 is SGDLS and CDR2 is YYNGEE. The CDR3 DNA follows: TGTGCCAGCAGCTCACGCGAAATGAGGTCCACTGAAGCTTTCTTT. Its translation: CASSSREMRSTEAFF.

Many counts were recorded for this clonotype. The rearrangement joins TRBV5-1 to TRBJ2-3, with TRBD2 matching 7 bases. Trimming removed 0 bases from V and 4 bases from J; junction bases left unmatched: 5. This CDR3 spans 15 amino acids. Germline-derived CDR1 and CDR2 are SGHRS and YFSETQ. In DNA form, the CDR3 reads TGCGCCAGCAGCTTGGATAGCGGGCGGGCAGATACGCAGTATTTT. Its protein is CASSLDSGRADTQYF.

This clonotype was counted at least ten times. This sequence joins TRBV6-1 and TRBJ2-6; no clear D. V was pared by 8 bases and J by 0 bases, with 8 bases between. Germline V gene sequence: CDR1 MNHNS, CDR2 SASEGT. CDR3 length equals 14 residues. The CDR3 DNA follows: TGTGCCAGCCTCCCGGTCTCTGGGGCCAACGTCCTGACTTTC. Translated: CASLPVSGANVLTF.

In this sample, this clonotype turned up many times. This CDR3 reads CASSLDGTGLPRQHF. CDR3 DNA sequence: TGTGCCAGCAGCTTGGACGGGACAGGGCTTCCCAGGCAGCATTTT. The chain uses TRBV7-9 and TRBJ1-5; TRBD1 aligns across 9 bases. Germline CDR1 reads SEHNR; CDR2 reads FQNEAQ (reference sequence). With V trimmed by 3 bases and J by 13 bases, 13 bases remained unmatched. The CDR3 loop spans 15 amino acids.

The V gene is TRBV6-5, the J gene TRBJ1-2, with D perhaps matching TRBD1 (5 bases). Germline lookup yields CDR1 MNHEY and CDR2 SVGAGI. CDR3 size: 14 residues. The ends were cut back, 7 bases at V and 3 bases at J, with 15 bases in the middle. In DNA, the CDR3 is TGTGCCAGCACAGGGAAAGTTGACCACTATGGCTACACCTTC. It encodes CASTGKVDHYGYTF.

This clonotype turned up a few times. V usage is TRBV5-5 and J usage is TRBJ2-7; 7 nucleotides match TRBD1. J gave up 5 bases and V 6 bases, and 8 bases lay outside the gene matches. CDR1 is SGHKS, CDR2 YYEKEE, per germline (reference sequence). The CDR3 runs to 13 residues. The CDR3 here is CASMLTGNHEQYF. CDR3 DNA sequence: TGTGCCAGCATGCTGACAGGGAACCACGAGCAGTACTTC.

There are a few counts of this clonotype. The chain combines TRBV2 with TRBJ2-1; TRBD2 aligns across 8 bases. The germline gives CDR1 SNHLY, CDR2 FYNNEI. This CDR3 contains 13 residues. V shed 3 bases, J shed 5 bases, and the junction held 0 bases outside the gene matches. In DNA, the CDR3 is TGTGCCAGCAGTGACGGGGGGGACAATGAGCAGTTCTTC. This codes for CASSDGGDNEQFF.

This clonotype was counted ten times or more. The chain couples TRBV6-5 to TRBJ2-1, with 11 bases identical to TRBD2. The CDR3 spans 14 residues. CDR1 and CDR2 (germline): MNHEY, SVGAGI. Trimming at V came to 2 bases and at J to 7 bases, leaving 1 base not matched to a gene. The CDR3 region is CASSYTSGGNEQFF. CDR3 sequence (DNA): TGTGCCAGCAGTTACACTAGCGGGGGTAATGAGCAGTTCTTC.

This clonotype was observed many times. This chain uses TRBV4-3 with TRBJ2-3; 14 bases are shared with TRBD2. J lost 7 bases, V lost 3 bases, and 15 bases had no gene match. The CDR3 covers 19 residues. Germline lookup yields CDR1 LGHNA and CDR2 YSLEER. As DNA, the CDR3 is TGCGCCAGCAGCCATGACGCCCGTGGACTAGCGGGGGGCCAAAATACGCAGTATTTT. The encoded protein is CASSHDARGLAGGQNTQYF.

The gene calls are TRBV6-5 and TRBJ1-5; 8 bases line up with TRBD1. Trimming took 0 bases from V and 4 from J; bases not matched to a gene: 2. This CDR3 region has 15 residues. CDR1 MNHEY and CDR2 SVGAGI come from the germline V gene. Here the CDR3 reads CASSYSGTGNQPQHF. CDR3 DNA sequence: TGTGCCAGCAGTTACTCCGGGACAGGTAATCAGCCCCAGCATTTT.

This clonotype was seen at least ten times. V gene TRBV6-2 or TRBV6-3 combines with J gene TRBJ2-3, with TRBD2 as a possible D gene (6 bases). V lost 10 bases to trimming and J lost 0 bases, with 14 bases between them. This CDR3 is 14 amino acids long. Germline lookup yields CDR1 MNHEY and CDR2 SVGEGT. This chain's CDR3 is CATALGTSTDTQYF. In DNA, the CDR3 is TGTGCCACCGCCCTCGGGACTAGCACAGATACGCAGTATTTT.

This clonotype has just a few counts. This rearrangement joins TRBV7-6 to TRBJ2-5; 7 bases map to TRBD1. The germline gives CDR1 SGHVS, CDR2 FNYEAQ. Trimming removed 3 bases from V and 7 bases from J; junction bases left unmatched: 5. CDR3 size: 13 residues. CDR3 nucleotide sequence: TGTGCCAGCAGCTTTGACAGGGATGGGACCCAGTACTTC. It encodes CASSFDRDGTQYF. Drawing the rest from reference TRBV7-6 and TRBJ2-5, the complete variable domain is GAGVSQSPRYKVTKRGQDVALRCDPISGHVSLYWYRQALGQGPEFLTYFNYEAQQDKSGLPNDRFSAERPEGSISTLTIQRTEQRDSAMYRCASSFDRDGTQYFGPGTRLLVL.

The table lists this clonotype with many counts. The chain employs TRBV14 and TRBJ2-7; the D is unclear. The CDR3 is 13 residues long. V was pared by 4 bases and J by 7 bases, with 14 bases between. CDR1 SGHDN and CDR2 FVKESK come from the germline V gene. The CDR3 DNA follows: TGTGCCAGCAGCCGGGGATCGAGGTCGGAGCAGTACTTC. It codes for CASSRGSRSEQYF.

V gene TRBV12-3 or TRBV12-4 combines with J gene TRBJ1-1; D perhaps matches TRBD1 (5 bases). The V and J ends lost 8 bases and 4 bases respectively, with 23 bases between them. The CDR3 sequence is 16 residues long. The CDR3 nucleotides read TGTGCCAGCCTCCCGAGGACAAGGGGCGGACCCACTGAAGCTTTCTTT. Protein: CASLPRTRGGPTEAFF.

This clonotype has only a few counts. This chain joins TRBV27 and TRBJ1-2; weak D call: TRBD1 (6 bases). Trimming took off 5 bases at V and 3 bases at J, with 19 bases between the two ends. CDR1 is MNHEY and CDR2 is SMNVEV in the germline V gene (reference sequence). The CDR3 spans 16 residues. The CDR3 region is CASSPSSDSKDYGYTF. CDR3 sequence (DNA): TGTGCCAGCAGTCCCTCTTCGGACAGTAAAGACTATGGCTACACCTTC.

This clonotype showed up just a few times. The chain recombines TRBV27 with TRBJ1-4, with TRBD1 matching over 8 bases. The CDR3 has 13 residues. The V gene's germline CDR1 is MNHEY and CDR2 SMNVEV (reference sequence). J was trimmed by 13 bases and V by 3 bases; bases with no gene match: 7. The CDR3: CASSFGGQGTLFF. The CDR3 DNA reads TGTGCCAGCAGTTTTGGAGGACAGGGAACACTGTTTTTT.

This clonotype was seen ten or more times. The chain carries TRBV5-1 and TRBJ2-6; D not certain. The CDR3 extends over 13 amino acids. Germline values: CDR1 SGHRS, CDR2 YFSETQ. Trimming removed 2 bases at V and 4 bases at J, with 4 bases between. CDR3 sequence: CASSFEGANVLTF. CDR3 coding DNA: TGCGCCAGCAGCTTCGAAGGGGCCAACGTCCTGACTTTC.

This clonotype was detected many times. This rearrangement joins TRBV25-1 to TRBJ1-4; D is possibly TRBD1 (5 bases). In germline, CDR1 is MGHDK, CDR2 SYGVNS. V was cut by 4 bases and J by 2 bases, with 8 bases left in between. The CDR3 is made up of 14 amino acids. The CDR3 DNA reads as TGTGCCAGCAGTGCGGGGCGGACTAATGAAAAACTGTTTTTT. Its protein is CASSAGRTNEKLFF.

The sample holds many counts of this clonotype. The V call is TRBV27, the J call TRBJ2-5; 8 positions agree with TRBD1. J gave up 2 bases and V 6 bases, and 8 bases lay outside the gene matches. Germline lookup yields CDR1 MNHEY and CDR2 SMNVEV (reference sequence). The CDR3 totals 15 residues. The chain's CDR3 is CASRPDRGRQETQYF. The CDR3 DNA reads TGTGCCAGCAGACCCGACAGGGGTCGGCAAGAGACCCAGTACTTC.

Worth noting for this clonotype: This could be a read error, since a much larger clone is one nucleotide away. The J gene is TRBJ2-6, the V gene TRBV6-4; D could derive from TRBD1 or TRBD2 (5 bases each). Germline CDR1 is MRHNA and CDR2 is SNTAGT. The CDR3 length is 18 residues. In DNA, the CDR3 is TGTGCCAGCAGAGACTCTTCATTAGGGGACGCTGGGGCCAACGTCCTGACTTTC. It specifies CASRDSSLGDAGANVLTF.

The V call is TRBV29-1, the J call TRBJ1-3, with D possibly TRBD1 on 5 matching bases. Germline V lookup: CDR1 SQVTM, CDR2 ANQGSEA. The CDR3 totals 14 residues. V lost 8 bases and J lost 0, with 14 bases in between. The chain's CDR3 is CSTLGGSSGNTIYF. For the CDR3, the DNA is TGCAGCACGCTTGGGGGAAGCTCTGGAAACACCATATATTTT.

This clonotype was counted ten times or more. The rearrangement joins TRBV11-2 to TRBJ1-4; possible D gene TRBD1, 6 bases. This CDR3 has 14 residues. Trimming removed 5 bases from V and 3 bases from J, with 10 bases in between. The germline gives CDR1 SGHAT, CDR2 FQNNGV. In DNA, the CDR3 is TGTGCCAGCAGCGCGGGGGGGCCTAATGAAAAACTGTTTTTT. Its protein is CASSAGGPNEKLFF.

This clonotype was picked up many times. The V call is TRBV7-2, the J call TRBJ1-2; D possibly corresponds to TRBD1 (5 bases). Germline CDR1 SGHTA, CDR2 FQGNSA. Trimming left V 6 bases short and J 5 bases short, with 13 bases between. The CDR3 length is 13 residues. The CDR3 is CASSRDSLYGYTF. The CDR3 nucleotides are TGTGCCAGCAGTCGCGACAGCTTGTATGGCTACACCTTC.

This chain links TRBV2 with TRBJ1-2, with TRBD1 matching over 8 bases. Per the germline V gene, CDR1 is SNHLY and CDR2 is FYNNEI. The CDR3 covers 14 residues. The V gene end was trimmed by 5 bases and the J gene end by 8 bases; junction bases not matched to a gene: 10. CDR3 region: CASSFAGTGEGYTF. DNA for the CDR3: TGTGCCAGCAGTTTCGCCGGGACAGGCGAAGGCTACACCTTC. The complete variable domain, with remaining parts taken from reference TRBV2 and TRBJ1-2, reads EPEVTQTPSHQVTQMGQEVILRCVPISNHLYFYWYRQILGQKVEFLVSFYNNEISEKSEIFDDQFSVERPDGSNFTLKIRSTKLEDSAMYFCASSFAGTGEGYTFGSGTRLTVV.